The sequence of this T cell receptor beta chain was determined in a study of shared clonotypes between healthy human individuals. Germline CDR1 SQVTM, CDR2 ANQGSEA. This CDR3 has 16 amino acids. The V and J ends lost 2 bases and 0 bases respectively, with 15 bases between them. Assay used: immunoSEQ multiplex PCR; TCRdb lists only in-frame clones, some missing. The sample yields about 2.3 million clones, 90% to 95% seen once. This TCR came from a man aged 18 to 29 in good health. Some clones in this sample may be carry-over from other donors' samples. The specimen was naive CD4+ T cells from PBMCs. Subset reported: CD45RA+ positively selected. V is TRBV29-1 and J is TRBJ2-3, with D tentatively TRBD1 or TRBD2 (5 bases each). The CDR3 loop reads CSVETRQRPSTDTQYF. For the CDR3, the DNA is TGCAGCGTTGAAACTCGACAGCGGCCTAGCACAGATACGCAGTATTTT.